This T cell receptor beta chain was recovered during a study of CD8 T cells in Susac syndrome. General study points: As the study acknowledged, the number of individuals who were part of its TCR sequencing and HLA analysis was relatively small.

The multiple sclerosis control cohort comprised treatment-naive individuals presenting with stable or active relapsing-remitting disease. TEMRA cells were FACS-enriched, with CD8+ and CD4+ T cells isolated negatively. A word on this clonotype: Its antigen is as yet unknown.

The CDR3 runs to 16 residues. Trimming cost V 1 base and J 3 bases; bases outside gene matches: 5. CDR1 is MGHRA, CDR2 YSYEKL, per germline. Random hexamers were used to reverse transcribe 0.5 to 1 ug of RNA. With immunoSEQ multiplex PCR, TCR beta CDR3 was amplified across 54 Vbeta and 13 Jbeta. From the immunoSEQ multiplex PCR reads, TCRdb called clonotypes with MiXCR, one entry per CDR3 protein. The sample includes some 220,000 distinct CDR3 sequences, 95% of them seen just once. The chain joins TRBV4-1 to TRBJ2-1; 8 bases line up with TRBD2. The clonotype comes from a human donor with multiple sclerosis. The sample consisted of CD4+ T cells from PBMCs. CDR3 DNA sequence: TGCGCCAGCAGCCAAGGGACTAGCCAGGTCTACAATGAGCAGTTCTTC. It specifies CASSQGTSQVYNEQFF.